This T cell receptor beta chain appears in the sequencing data of a study of cytomegalovirus exposure and HLA in healthy donors. Study-wide background: In a later analysis, the 120 or so validation repertoires were reported to have used the same platform as the roughly 670 first-cohort repertoires. Findings and caveats of the study: Rarity characterized most TCR sequences, yet some public TCRs appeared in many donors. Reports credit the classifier with highly specific, highly sensitive diagnosis of cytomegalovirus status.

The V and J ends lost 5 bases and 0 bases respectively, with 17 bases between them. This CDR3 has 17 amino acids. CDR1 is KGHSH, CDR2 LQKENI, per germline. A roughly 120-subject validation cohort, separate from the roughly 700-subject first cohort, supplied the donors. With regard to this clone: Its cognate antigen is unknown.

Produced via immunoSEQ multiplex PCR; TCRdb's table is partial and in-frame only. The sample gives 150,000 or so clones, 85% to 90% of which show up once; over 5% is in the top ten. Sequencing was carried out using PBMCs. The rearrangement uses TRBV18 and TRBJ2-4; a weak D match, TRBD2 (5 bases). The receptor's source is a woman aged 30 to 39 in good health and CMV-seropositive. The CDR3 spells CASSNTQIGVAKNIQYF. In DNA, the CDR3 is TGTGCCAGCTCAAACACCCAGATCGGGGTAGCCAAAAACATTCAGTACTTC.